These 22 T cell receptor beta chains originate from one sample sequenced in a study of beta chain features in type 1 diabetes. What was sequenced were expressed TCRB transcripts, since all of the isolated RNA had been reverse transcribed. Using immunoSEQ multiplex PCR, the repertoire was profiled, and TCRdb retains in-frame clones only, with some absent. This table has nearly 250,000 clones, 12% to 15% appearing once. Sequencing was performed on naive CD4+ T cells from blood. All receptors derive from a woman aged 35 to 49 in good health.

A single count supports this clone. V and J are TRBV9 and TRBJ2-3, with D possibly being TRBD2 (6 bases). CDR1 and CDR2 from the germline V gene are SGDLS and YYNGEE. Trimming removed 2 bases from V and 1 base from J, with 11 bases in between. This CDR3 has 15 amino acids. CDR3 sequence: CASSVSGLGTDTQYF. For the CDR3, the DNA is TGTGCCAGCAGCGTTAGCGGCCTAGGCACAGATACGCAGTATTTT.

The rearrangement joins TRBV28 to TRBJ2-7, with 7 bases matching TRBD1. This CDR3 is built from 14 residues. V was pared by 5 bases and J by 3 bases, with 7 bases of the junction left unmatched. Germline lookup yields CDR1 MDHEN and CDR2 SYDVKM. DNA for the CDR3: TGTGCCAGCAGTATCCCGGACAGGAGCTACGAGCAGTACTTC. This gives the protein CASSIPDRSYEQYF.

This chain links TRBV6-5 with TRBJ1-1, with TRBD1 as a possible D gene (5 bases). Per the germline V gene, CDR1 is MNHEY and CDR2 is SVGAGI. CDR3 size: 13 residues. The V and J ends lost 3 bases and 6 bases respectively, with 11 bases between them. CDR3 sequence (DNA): TGTGCCAGCAGTTATTCCGGGGGGGCTGAAGCTTTCTTT. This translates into CASSYSGGAEAFF.

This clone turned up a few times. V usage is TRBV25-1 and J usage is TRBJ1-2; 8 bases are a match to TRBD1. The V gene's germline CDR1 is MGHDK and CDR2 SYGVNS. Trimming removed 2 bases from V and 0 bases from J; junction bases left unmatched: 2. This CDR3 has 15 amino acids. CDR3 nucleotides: TGTGCCAGCAGTGAAACAGGGGGAGCTAACTATGGCTACACCTTC. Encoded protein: CASSETGGANYGYTF.

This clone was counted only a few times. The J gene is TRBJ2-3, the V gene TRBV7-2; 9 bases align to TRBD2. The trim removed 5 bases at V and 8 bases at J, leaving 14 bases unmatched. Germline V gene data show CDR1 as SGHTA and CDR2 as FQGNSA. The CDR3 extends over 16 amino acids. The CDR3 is CASSRFIERGASTQYF. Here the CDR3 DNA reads TGTGCCAGCAGCCGGTTCATAGAGCGGGGGGCGAGTACGCAGTATTTT.

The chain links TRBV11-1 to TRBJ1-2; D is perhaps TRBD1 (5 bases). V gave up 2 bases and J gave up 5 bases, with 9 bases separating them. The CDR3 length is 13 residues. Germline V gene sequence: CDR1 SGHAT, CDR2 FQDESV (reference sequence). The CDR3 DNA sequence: TGTGCCAGCAGCTTAAACGGGGGGTATGGCTACACCTTC. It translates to CASSLNGGYGYTF.

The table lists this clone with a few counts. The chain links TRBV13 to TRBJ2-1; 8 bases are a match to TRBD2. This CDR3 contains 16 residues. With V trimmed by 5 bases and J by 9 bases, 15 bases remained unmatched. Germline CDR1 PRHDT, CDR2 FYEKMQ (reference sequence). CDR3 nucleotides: TGTGCCAGCAGCAAACATAGCGGGGTACTTGGAAGTGAGCAGTTCTTC. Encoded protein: CASSKHSGVLGSEQFF.

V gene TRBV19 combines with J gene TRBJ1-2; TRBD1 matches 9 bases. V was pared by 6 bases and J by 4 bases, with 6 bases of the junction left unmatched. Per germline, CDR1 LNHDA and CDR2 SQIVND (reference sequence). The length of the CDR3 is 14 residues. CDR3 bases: TGTGCCAGTAGCCCGGACAGGGGCGGCTATGGCTACACCTTC. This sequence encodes CASSPDRGGYGYTF.

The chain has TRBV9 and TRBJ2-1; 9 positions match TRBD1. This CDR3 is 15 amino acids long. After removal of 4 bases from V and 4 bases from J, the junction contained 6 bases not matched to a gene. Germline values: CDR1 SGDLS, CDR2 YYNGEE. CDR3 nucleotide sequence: TGTGCCAGCAGCCCTCGGGACAGGGTATACAATGAGCAGTTCTTC. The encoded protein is CASSPRDRVYNEQFF.

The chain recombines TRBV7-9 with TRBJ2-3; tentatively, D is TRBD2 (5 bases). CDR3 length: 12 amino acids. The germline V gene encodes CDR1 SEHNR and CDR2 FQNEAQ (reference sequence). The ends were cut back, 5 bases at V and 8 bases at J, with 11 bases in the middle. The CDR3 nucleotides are TGTGCCAGCAGCCCGCCTCGGGGTACGCAGTATTTT. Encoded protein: CASSPPRGTQYF.

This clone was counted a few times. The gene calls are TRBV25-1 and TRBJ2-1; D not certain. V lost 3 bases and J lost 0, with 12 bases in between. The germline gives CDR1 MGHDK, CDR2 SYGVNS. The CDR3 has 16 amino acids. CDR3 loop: CASSEAGSSSYNEQFF. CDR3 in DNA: TGTGCCAGCAGTGAGGCAGGCTCGAGCTCCTACAATGAGCAGTTCTTC. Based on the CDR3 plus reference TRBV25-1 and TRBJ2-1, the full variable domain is EADIYQTPRYLVIGTGKKITLECSQTMGHDKMYWYQQDPGMELHLIHYSYGVNSTEKGDLSSESTVSRIRTEHFPLTLESARPSHTSQYLCASSEAGSSSYNEQFFGPGTRLTVL.

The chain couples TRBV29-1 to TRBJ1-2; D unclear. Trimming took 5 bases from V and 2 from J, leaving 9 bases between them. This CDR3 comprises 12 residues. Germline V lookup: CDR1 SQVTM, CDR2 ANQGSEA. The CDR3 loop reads CSVQPGNYGYTF. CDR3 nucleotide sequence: TGCAGCGTTCAACCGGGGAACTATGGCTACACCTTC.

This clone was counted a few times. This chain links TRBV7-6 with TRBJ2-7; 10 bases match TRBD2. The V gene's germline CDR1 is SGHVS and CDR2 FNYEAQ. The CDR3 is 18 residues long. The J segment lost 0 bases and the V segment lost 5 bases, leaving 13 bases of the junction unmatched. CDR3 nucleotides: TGTGCCAGCAGCCGTTTCACCGGGACTAGCGTTGACTCCTACGAGCAGTACTTC. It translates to CASSRFTGTSVDSYEQYF.

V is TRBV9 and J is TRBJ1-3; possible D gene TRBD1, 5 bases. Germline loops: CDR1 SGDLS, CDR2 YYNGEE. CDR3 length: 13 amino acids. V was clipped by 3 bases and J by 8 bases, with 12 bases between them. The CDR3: CASSEAGRDTIYF. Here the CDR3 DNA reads TGTGCCAGCAGCGAGGCGGGGCGAGACACCATATATTTT.

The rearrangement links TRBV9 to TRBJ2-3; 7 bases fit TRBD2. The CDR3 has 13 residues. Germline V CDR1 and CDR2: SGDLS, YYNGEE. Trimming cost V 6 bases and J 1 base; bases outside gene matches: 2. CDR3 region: CASKAGGTDTQYF. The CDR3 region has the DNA TGTGCCAGCAAGGCGGGGGGCACAGATACGCAGTATTTT.

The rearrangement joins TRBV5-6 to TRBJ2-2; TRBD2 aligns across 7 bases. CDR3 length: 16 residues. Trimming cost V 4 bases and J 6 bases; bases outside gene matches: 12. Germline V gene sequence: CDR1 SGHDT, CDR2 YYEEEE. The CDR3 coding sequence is TGTGCCAGCAGCGCCACTAGCGAGGGACTTCCCGGGGAGCTGTTTTTT. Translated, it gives CASSATSEGLPGELFF. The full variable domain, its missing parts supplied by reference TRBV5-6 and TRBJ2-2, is DAGVTQSPTHLIKTRGQQVTLRCSPKSGHDTVSWYQQALGQGPQFIFQYYEEEERQRGNFPDRFSGHQFPNYSSELNVNALLLGDSALYLCASSATSEGLPGELFFGEGSRLTVL.

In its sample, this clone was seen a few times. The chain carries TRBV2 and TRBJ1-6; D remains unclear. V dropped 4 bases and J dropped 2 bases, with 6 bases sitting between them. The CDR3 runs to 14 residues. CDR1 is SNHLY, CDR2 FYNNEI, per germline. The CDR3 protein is CASSAGAYNSPLHF. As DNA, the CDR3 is TGTGCCAGCAGTGCAGGTGCCTATAATTCACCCCTCCACTTT.

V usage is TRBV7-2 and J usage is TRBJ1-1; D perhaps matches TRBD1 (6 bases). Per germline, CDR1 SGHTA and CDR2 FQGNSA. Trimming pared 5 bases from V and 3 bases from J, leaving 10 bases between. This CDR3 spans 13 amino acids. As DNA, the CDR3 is TGTGCCAGCAGCCCGCACAGGGACACTGAAGCTTTCTTT. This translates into CASSPHRDTEAFF.

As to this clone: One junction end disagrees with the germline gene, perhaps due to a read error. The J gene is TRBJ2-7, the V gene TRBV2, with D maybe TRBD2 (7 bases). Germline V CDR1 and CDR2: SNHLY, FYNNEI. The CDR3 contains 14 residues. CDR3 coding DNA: TGTGCCAGCAGGGCCGGGTCCGGGTACAGGGAGGGGGACTTC. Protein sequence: CASRAGSGYREGDF.

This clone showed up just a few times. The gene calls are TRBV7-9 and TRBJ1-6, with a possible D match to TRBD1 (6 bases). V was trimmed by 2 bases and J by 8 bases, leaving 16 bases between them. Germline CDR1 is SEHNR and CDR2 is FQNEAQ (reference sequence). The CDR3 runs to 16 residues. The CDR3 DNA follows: TGTGCCAGCAGCTTATCTCTGGGGGCTCTGGATTCACCCCTCCACTTT. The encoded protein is CASSLSLGALDSPLHF. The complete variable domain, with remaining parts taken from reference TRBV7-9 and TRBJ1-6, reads DTGVSQNPRHKITKRGQNVTFRCDPISEHNRLYWYRQTLGQGPEFLTYFQNEAQLEKSRLLSDRFSAERPKGSFSTLEIQRTEQGDSAMYLCASSLSLGALDSPLHFGNGTRLTVT.

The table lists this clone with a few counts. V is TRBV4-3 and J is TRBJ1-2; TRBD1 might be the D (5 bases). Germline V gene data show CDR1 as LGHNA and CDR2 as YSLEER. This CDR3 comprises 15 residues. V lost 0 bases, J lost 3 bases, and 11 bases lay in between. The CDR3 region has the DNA TGCGCCAGCAGCCAAGAAGCAGGGCTATACTATGGCTACACCTTC. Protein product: CASSQEAGLYYGYTF.

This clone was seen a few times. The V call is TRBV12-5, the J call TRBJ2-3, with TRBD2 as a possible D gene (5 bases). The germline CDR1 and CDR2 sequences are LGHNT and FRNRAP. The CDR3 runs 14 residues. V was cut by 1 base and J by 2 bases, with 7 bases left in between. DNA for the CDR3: TGTGCTAGTGGTTTGGGAGCGGACACAGATACGCAGTATTTT. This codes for CASGLGADTDTQYF. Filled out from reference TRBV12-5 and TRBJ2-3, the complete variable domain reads DARVTQTPRHKVTEMGQEVTMRCQPILGHNTVFWYRQTMMQGLELLAYFRNRAPLDDSGMPKDRFSAEMPDATLATLKIQPSEPRDSAVYFCASGLGADTDTQYFGPGTRLTVL.